One and the same sample provided the 10 T cell receptor beta chains below, sequenced in a study of immune evolution from preneoplasia to lung adenocarcinoma. Clones were sequenced by immunoSEQ multiplex PCR, and TCRdb holds only the in-frame ones, with some missing. The sample has about 26,000 clones, 65% to 75% seen once; the top ten hold 4.5% to 7%. The sequencing input was FFPE invasive lung adenocarcinoma tissue. These receptors all come from a person between 60 and 70 years old with invasive lung adenocarcinoma. Some clones in this sample may be carry-over from other donors' samples.

CDR3 sequence reads: CASGPSGIYNEQFF. DNA for the CDR3: TGTGCTAGTGGCCCAAGCGGAATTTACAATGAGCAGTTCTTC. The genes are TRBV12-5 and TRBJ2-1, with a tentative D call TRBD2 (5 bases). V lost 6 bases to trimming and J lost 4 bases, with 13 bases between them. Germline V lookup: CDR1 LGHNT, CDR2 FRNRAP. This CDR3 is 14 amino acids long.

The chain couples TRBV25-1 to TRBJ2-3; D gene unclear. The CDR3 is 13 amino acids. V was cut by 3 bases and J by 0 bases, with 4 bases left in between. Germline V gives CDR1 MGHDK, CDR2 SYGVNS. The CDR3 loop reads CASSDTSTDTQYF. The CDR3 DNA reads as TGTGCCAGCAGTGATACTAGCACAGATACGCAGTATTTT.

The rearrangement uses TRBV11-3 and TRBJ2-5; possibly TRBD1 for D (6 bases). With 1 base removed from V and 6 bases from J, the gap between germline ends came to 12 bases. Germline-derived CDR1 and CDR2 are SGHNT and YENEEA. The CDR3 sequence is 14 residues long. CDR3 protein: CASSLGQGTQTQYF. The CDR3 DNA sequence: TGTGCCAGCAGCTTAGGTCAGGGGACGCAGACCCAGTACTTC.

The V gene is TRBV28, the J gene TRBJ2-2; D gene uncertain. Trimming stripped 10 bases from V and 1 base from J, with 13 bases between. Germline assignment: CDR1 MDHEN and CDR2 SYDVKM. The length of the CDR3 is 14 residues. The CDR3 protein is CATLLSRNTGELFF. The CDR3, as DNA: TGTGCCACCCTCCTCTCCCGGAACACCGGGGAGCTGTTTTTT.

The chain carries TRBV5-4 and TRBJ1-2, with a tentative D call TRBD1 (5 bases). Germline CDR1 reads SGHNT; CDR2 reads YYREEE (reference sequence). CDR3 size: 15 residues. Trimming shortened V by 1 base and J by 5 bases, and 15 bases separated the two germline ends. The DNA for the CDR3 is TGTGCCAGCAGCTTGCTCAGTGCGACAGCATATGGCTACACCTTC. This gives the protein CASSLLSATAYGYTF.

CDR3: CASRITGTSYNEQFF. The CDR3 nucleotides read TGTGCCAGCAGGATTACCGGGACTTCCTACAATGAGCAGTTCTTC. The chain has TRBV7-2 and TRBJ2-1; D may be TRBD2 (6 bases). From germline, CDR1 is SGHTA and CDR2 FQGNSA. CDR3 length equals 15 residues. The V and J ends lost 6 bases and 1 base respectively, with 13 bases between them.

This clone turned up a few times. CDR3 bases: TGTGCTAGTGGTTTAGGGGCAGGGGGCGAGACCCAGTACTTC. Translated: CASGLGAGGETQYF. J is TRBJ2-5 and V is TRBV12-5, with TRBD1 matching 8 bases. Germline CDR1 and CDR2: LGHNT and FRNRAP. Germline trimming cut 3 bases from V and 5 bases from J; bases unmatched to any gene: 5. This CDR3 region has 14 residues.

The rearrangement links TRBV29-1 to TRBJ1-1, with D tentatively TRBD1 (5 bases). This CDR3 is built from 14 residues. Germline values: CDR1 SQVTM, CDR2 ANQGSEA. Trimming removed 6 bases at V and 2 bases at J, with 16 bases between. The CDR3 DNA sequence: TGCAGCGTCGCTGGGACTGCGGATAACACTGAAGCTTTCTTT. Protein product: CSVAGTADNTEAFF.

This clone was recorded once. The rearrangement links TRBV29-1 to TRBJ2-2; TRBD1 agrees at 7 bases. Trimming took 6 bases from V and 5 from J; bases not matched to a gene: 12. The CDR3 covers 15 residues. Germline V gene sequence: CDR1 SQVTM, CDR2 ANQGSEA. The DNA of the CDR3 is TGCAGCGTCCGTCGGGCAGGGGGTCGTACCGGGGAGCTGTTTTTT. It specifies CSVRRAGGRTGELFF.

The rearrangement uses TRBV11-2 and TRBJ2-5, with TRBD2 as a possible D gene (6 bases). CDR3 length: 15 amino acids. Germline-derived CDR1 and CDR2 are SGHAT and FQNNGV. V shed 5 bases and J shed 5 bases, with 18 bases lying between them. CDR3 sequence (DNA): TGTGCCAGCAGCGTAGGAGCCGGTGGGGGGGAGACCCAGTACTTC. As protein: CASSVGAGGGETQYF.